The clone carrying this T cell receptor (beta chain) has a single count. The protocol was immunoSEQ multiplex PCR, while the TCRdb copy is restricted to in-frame clones and leaves out a portion. Found here are 92,000 or so clones, over 75% of them singletons; the top ten hold more than 5%. This sample was included in a study of T cell responses to AZD1222 COVID-19 vaccine. The analysis combined second doses at about 4 or about 12 weeks. The TCR originated in an adult who received the AZD1222 COVID-19 vaccine. The sample in question was peripheral blood, obtained 28 days after the second AZD1222 dose.

DNA of the CDR3: TGTGCCTGGAGTTCCCCGGGATGGAACACTGAAGCTTTCTTT. As protein: CAWSSPGWNTEAFF. The rearrangement links TRBV30 to TRBJ1-1; D remains unclear. Trimming pared 2 bases from V and 1 base from J, leaving 11 bases between. Germline V CDR1 and CDR2: GTSNPN, SVGIG (reference sequence). The length of the CDR3 is 14 residues.